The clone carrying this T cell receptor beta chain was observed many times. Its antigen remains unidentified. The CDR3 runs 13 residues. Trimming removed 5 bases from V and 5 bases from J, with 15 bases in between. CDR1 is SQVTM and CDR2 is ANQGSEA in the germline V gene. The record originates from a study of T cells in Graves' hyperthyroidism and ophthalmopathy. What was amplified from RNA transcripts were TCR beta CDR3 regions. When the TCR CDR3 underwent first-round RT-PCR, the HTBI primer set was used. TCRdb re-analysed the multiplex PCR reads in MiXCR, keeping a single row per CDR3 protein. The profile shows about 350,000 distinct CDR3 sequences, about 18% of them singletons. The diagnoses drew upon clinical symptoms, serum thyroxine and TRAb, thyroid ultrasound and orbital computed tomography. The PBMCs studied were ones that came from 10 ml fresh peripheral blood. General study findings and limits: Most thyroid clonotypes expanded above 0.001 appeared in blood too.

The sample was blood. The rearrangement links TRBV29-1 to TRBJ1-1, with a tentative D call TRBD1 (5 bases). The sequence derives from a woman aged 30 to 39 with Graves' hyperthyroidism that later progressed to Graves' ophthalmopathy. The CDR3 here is CSVIRDLRTEAFF. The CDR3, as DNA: TGCAGCGTTATTCGGGACCTGCGGACTGAAGCTTTCTTT.